These 20 T cell receptor beta chains were sequenced from one sample in a study of CD8 T cells in Susac syndrome. Reverse transcription of about 0.5 to 1 ug RNA was performed with random hexamers. TCRdb independently ran MiXCR on the immunoSEQ multiplex PCR reads; one entry per CDR3 protein. The table shows roughly 180,000 distinct CDR3 sequences, with approximately 93% occurring only once. The material sequenced was CD4+ T cells from PBMCs. Receptors originate from a human donor with multiple sclerosis.

This sequence joins TRBV6-1 and TRBJ1-2; 11 nucleotides align to TRBD1. V was pared by 5 bases and J by 0 bases, with 11 bases of the junction left unmatched. The CDR3 loop spans 18 amino acids. CDR1 is MNHNS and CDR2 is SASEGT in the germline V gene. CDR3 in DNA: TGTGCCAGCAGTAGAGGGGGGACAGGGGGTTTTCCTAACTATGGCTACACCTTC. Encoded protein: CASSRGGTGGFPNYGYTF.

The chain is built from TRBV12-5 and TRBJ1-1; D remains ambiguous. The length of the CDR3 is 13 residues. CDR1 LGHNT and CDR2 FRNRAP come from the germline V gene. V was pared by 5 bases and J by 1 base, with 8 bases between. CDR3 sequence: CASGREANTEAFF. CDR3 bases: TGTGCTAGTGGTAGGGAGGCGAACACTGAAGCTTTCTTT.

The chain combines TRBV28 with TRBJ2-7; 8 bases fit TRBD2. The germline CDR1 and CDR2 sequences are MDHEN and SYDVKM. J lost 3 bases, V lost 6 bases, and 7 bases had no gene match. This CDR3 contains 14 residues. This chain's CDR3 is CASSSGTSYYEQYF. Written as DNA, the CDR3 is TGTGCCAGCAGCAGCGGGACTAGTTACTACGAGCAGTACTTC.

The rearrangement joins TRBV7-8 to TRBJ1-1; D gene unclear. V was pared by 5 bases and J by 3 bases, with 10 bases between. Germline lookup yields CDR1 SGHVS and CDR2 FQNEAQ. The CDR3 consists of 13 residues. CDR3 loop: CASSRSGDTEAFF. The DNA for the CDR3 is TGTGCCAGCAGCCGGTCTGGGGACACTGAAGCTTTCTTT.

J is TRBJ2-7 and V is TRBV5-1, with a possible D match to TRBD1 (6 bases). There are 16 residues in the CDR3. V gave up 0 bases and J gave up 6 bases, with 19 bases separating them. Germline values: CDR1 SGHRS, CDR2 YFSETQ. Here the CDR3 DNA reads TGCGCCAGCAGCTTGGGCCAGACAGGTGGATTAAGCGAGCAGTACTTC. This translates into CASSLGQTGGLSEQYF.

The genes are TRBV2 and TRBJ1-2, with TRBD1 identical over 9 bases. The CDR3 contains 12 residues. Germline CDR1 is SNHLY and CDR2 is FYNNEI. V shed 6 bases and J 8 bases; nucleotides not matched to a gene: 4. CDR3 amino acids: CASRGTGLGYTF. The CDR3 region has the DNA TGTGCCAGCAGGGGGACAGGGCTCGGCTACACCTTC. Full variable domain (rest looked up from reference TRBV2 and TRBJ1-2): EPEVTQTPSHQVTQMGQEVILRCVPISNHLYFYWYRQILGQKVEFLVSFYNNEISEKSEIFDDQFSVERPDGSNFTLKIRSTKLEDSAMYFCASRGTGLGYTFGSGTRLTVV.

The rearrangement uses TRBV19 and TRBJ1-2; 7 nucleotides agree with TRBD1. With 8 bases clipped from V and 2 bases from J, the junction kept 8 bases outside the gene matches. The CDR3 is made up of 14 amino acids. Looked up from germline, CDR1 is LNHDA and CDR2 is SQIVND (reference sequence). The CDR3 is CASVRGTANYGYTF. The CDR3 DNA reads TGTGCCAGTGTCCGCGGGACAGCGAACTATGGCTACACCTTC.

This clonotype was recorded only once. The V call is TRBV9, the J call TRBJ2-2; the D gene is possibly TRBD2 (5 bases). This CDR3 has 16 residues. Looked up from germline, CDR1 is SGDLS and CDR2 is YYNGEE. Trimming left V 4 bases short and J 6 bases short, with 19 bases between. CDR3 protein: CASSPFHTPGAGELFF. CDR3 sequence (DNA): TGTGCCAGCAGCCCATTTCACACCCCCGGGGCCGGGGAGCTGTTTTTT.

The V and J genes are TRBV2 and TRBJ2-4; 8 bases align to TRBD2. J gave up 4 bases and V 8 bases, and 13 bases lay outside the gene matches. Germline V gives CDR1 SNHLY, CDR2 FYNNEI. There are 16 residues in the CDR3. The CDR3 sequence is CASAGPTSAHKNIQYF. Written as DNA, the CDR3 is TGTGCCAGCGCAGGACCGACTAGCGCCCATAAAAACATTCAGTACTTC.

In this sample, this clonotype turned up once. The chain employs TRBV7-2 and TRBJ2-5, with 9 nucleotides matching TRBD2. The germline V gene has CDR1 SGHTA and CDR2 FQGNSA. This CDR3 is 15 amino acids long. With V trimmed by 8 bases and J by 5 bases, 12 bases remained unmatched. Here the CDR3 reads CASHNEAGGRETQYF. The CDR3 nucleotides are TGTGCCAGCCATAATGAGGCGGGAGGGCGGGAGACCCAGTACTTC.

The chain recombines TRBV15 with TRBJ1-1, with D tentatively TRBD1 (6 bases). CDR1 and CDR2 from the germline V gene are LNHNV and YYDKDF (reference sequence). CDR3 length equals 14 residues. The V gene lost 1 base and the J gene lost 3 bases, with 9 bases spanning the gap. CDR3 region: CATSRATGYTEAFF. CDR3 DNA sequence: TGTGCCACCAGCAGAGCTACAGGGTACACTGAAGCTTTCTTT.

This clonotype was counted once. This chain connects TRBV3-1 to TRBJ2-7; no reliable D call. Germline assignment: CDR1 LGHDT and CDR2 YNNKEL (reference sequence). Trimming pared 0 bases from V and 5 bases from J, leaving 8 bases between. This CDR3 contains 13 residues. The CDR3 bases are TGTGCCAGCAGCCAAGAAACCAGGCACGAGCAGTACTTC. It yields the protein CASSQETRHEQYF.

This chain links TRBV18 with TRBJ1-1, with 7 bases that match TRBD1. The V segment lost 4 bases and the J segment 0 bases; nucleotides outside the gene matches: 5. This CDR3 has 15 residues. CDR1 is KGHSH, CDR2 LQKENI, per germline. CDR3 in DNA: TGTGCCAGCTCACTTACCGGGACAGTGAACACTGAAGCTTTCTTT. It translates to CASSLTGTVNTEAFF.

This chain joins TRBV11-2 and TRBJ1-2; D is uncertain. V was clipped by 0 bases and J by 8 bases, with 16 bases between them. This CDR3 region has 15 residues. Germline-derived CDR1 and CDR2 are SGHAT and FQNNGV. The CDR3: CASSLEAGPRMGYTF. Written as DNA, the CDR3 is TGTGCCAGCAGCTTAGAAGCTGGCCCGAGAATGGGCTACACCTTC.

V is TRBV5-1 and J is TRBJ2-2, with 7 bases aligning to TRBD1. V dropped 2 bases and J dropped 6; count of bases not matched to a gene: 4. Germline CDR1 SGHRS, CDR2 YFSETQ. The CDR3 loop spans 14 amino acids. DNA of the CDR3: TGCGCCAGCAGCTTTGCCCAGGGGGCCGGGGAGCTGTTTTTT. As protein: CASSFAQGAGELFF.

The V gene is TRBV7-2, the J gene TRBJ2-1; 14 bases align to TRBD2. CDR1 SGHTA and CDR2 FQGNSA come from the germline V gene. The J segment lost 8 bases and the V segment lost 4 bases, leaving 7 bases of the junction unmatched. This CDR3 contains 16 residues. The CDR3 DNA follows: TGTGCCAGCAGCTCGCCCCCGGGACTAGCGGGAGATGAGCAGTTCTTC. Amino acid sequence: CASSSPPGLAGDEQFF.

The rearrangement uses TRBV2 and TRBJ2-3; no clear D gene. The CDR3 covers 13 residues. Germline values: CDR1 SNHLY, CDR2 FYNNEI. The V end lost 6 bases, the J end lost 2 bases, and 9 bases lay between the germline ends. CDR3 residues: CASSQGPTDTQYF. The CDR3 bases are TGTGCCAGCAGCCAAGGACCCACAGATACGCAGTATTTT.

The chain is built from TRBV6-5 and TRBJ2-2, with D unresolved. The length of the CDR3 is 15 residues. The germline V and J ends were trimmed by 3 bases and 3 bases, with 11 bases remaining between them. Germline V gives CDR1 MNHEY, CDR2 SVGAGI. In nucleotides, the CDR3 is TGTGCCAGCAGTTATACCAGGACCCACACCGGGGAGCTGTTTTTT. Amino acid sequence: CASSYTRTHTGELFF.

This clonotype was detected once. The V call is TRBV5-1, the J call TRBJ2-7, with TRBD2 as a possible D gene (6 bases). V lost 0 bases, J lost 7 bases, and 14 bases lay in between. Germline CDR1 SGHRS, CDR2 YFSETQ. The CDR3 length is 14 residues. This CDR3 reads CASSLEGTGVEQYF. The CDR3 nucleotides read TGCGCCAGCAGCTTGGAAGGAACGGGGGTGGAGCAGTACTTC.

This sequence joins TRBV6-5 and TRBJ2-5, with 11 bases lining up with TRBD1. This CDR3 is built from 18 residues. Germline V lookup: CDR1 MNHEY, CDR2 SVGAGI. After removal of 0 bases from V and 5 bases from J, the junction contained 11 bases not matched to a gene. The DNA of the CDR3 is TGTGCCAGCAGTTACTCGAGGACAGGGGGCCATGGTGGGGAGACCCAGTACTTC. As protein: CASSYSRTGGHGGETQYF.